What follows is one TCR beta chain and its context. What it binds is unknown. The record originates from a study of T cell responses to AZD1222 COVID-19 vaccine. Whole-study context: Second doses that came at about 4 or about 12 weeks were put together. Broader study findings: Spike-specific TCR breadth and depth went up after people got two AZD1222 doses.

This CDR3 spans 18 amino acids. V lost 3 bases and J 3 bases, leaving 22 bases between the germline ends. Germline CDR1 SNHLY, CDR2 FYNNEI. The data were produced by immunoSEQ multiplex PCR, yet TCRdb's version contains in-frame clones alone and is incomplete. The data show tens of thousands of clones, with about 92% seen just once and approximately 3% held by the top ten. The TCR originated in an adult in good health. The chain has TRBV2 and TRBJ2-3; TRBD2 is a possible D gene (6 bases). The sample was peripheral blood, taken on day 0 of AZD1222 vaccination. CDR3 in DNA: TGTGCCAGCAGTGAGCTGGCGGGGTATGGTTTTAGTACAGATACGCAGTATTTT. The encoded protein is CASSELAGYGFSTDTQYF.